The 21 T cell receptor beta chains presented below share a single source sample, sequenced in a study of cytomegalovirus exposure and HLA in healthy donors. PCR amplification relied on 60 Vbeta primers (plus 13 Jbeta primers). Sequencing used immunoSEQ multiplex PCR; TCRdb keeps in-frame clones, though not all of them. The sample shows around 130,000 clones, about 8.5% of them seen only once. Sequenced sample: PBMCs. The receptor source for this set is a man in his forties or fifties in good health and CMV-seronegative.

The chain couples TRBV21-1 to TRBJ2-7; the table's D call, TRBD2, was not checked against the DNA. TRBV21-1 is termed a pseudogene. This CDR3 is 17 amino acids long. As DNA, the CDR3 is TGTGCCAGCAGCAAAGAAAGGACTAGCGGGGGGCCCTACGAGCAGTACTTC. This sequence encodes CASSKERTSGGPYEQYF.

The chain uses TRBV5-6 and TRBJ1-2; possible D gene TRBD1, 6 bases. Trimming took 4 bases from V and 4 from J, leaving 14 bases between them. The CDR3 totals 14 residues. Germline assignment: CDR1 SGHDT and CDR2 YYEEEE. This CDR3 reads CASSHSTGLYGYTF. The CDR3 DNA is TGTGCCAGCAGCCATTCGACAGGCCTCTATGGCTACACCTTC.

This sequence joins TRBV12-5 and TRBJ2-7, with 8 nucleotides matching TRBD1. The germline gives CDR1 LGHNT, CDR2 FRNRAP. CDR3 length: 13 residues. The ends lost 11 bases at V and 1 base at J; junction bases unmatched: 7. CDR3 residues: CAGRTGRSYEQYF. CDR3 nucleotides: TGTGCTGGACGGACAGGGAGATCCTACGAGCAGTACTTC.

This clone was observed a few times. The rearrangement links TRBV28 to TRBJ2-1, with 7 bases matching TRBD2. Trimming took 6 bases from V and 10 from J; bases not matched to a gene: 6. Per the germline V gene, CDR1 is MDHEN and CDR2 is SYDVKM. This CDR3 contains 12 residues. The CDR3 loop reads CASRGGIVEQFF. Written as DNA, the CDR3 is TGTGCCAGCAGGGGGGGGATTGTGGAGCAGTTCTTC.

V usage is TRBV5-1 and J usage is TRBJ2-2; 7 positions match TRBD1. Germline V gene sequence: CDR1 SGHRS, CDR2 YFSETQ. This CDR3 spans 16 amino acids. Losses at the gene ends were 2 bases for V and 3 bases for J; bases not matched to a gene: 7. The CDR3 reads CASSFPVGQYTGELFF. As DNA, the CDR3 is TGCGCCAGCAGCTTCCCTGTGGGACAGTACACCGGGGAGCTGTTTTTT.

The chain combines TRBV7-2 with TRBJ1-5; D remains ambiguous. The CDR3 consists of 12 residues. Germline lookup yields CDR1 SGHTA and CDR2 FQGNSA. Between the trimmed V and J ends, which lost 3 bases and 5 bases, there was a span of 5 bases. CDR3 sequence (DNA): TGTGCCAGCAGCTTTCGGGATCAGCCCCAGCATTTT. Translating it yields CASSFRDQPQHF.

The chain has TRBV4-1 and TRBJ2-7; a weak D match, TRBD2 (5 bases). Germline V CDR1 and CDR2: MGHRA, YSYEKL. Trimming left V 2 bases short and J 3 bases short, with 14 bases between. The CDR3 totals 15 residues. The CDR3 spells CASSQIWTRDYEQYF. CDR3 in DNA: TGCGCCAGCAGCCAAATCTGGACCCGGGACTACGAGCAGTACTTC.

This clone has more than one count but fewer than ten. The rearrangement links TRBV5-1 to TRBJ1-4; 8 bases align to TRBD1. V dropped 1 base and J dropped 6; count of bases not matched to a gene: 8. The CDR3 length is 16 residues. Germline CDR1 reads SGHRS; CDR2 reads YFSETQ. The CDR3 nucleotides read TGCGCCAGCAGCTTGCAAGGTCAGGGGGCAGATGAAAAACTGTTTTTT. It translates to CASSLQGQGADEKLFF. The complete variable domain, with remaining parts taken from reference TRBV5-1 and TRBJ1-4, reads KAGVTQTPRYLIKTRGQQVTLSCSPISGHRSVSWYQQTPGQGLQFLFEYFSETQRNKGNFPGRFSGRQFSNSRSEMNVSTLELGDSALYLCASSLQGQGADEKLFFGSGTQLSVL.

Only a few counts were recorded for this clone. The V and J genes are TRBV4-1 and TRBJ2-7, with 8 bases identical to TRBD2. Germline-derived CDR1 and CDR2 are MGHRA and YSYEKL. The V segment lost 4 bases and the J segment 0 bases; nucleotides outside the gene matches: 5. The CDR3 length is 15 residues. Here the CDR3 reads CASSLAGPSSYEQYF. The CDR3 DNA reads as TGCGCCAGCAGCCTAGCGGGGCCTTCCTCCTACGAGCAGTACTTC.

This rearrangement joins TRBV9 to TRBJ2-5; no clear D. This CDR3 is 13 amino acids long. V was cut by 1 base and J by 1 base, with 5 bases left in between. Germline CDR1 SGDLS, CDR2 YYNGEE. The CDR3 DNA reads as TGTGCCAGCAGCGTATCGAGCCAAGAGACCCAGTACTTC. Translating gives CASSVSSQETQYF. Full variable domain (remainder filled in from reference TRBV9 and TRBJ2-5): DSGVTQTPKHLITATGQRVTLRCSPRSGDLSVYWYQQSLDQGLQFLIQYYNGEERAKGNILERFSAQQFPDLHSELNLSSLELGDSALYFCASSVSSQETQYFGPGTRLLVL.

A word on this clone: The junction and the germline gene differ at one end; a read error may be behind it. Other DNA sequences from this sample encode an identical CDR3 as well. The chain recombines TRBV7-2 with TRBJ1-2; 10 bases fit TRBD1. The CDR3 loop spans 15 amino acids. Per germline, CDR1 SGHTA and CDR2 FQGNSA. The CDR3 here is CASSRGTGVDYGYTF. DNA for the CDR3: TGTGCCAGCAGCAGAGGGACAGGGGTTGACTATGGCTACACATTC.

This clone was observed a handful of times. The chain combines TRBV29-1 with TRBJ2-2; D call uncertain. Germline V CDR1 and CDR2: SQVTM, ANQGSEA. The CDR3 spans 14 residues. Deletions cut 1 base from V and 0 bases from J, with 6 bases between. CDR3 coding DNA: TGCAGCGTTGAAGGTATAGCGAACACCGGGGAGCTGTTTTTT. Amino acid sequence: CSVEGIANTGELFF.

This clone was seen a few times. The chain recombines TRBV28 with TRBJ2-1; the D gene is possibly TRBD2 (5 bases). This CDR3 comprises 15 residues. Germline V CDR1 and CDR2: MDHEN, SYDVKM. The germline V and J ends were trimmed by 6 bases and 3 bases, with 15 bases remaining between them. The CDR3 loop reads CASSLGSRNYNEQFF. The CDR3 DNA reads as TGTGCCAGCAGCCTAGGGAGCCGAAACTACAATGAGCAGTTCTTC.

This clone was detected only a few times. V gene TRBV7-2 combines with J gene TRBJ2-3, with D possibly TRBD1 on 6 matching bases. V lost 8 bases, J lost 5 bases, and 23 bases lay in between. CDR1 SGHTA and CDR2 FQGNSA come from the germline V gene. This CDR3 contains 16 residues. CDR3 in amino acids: CASLRGWGNGKDTQYF. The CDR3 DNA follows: TGTGCCAGCCTTAGGGGGTGGGGTAACGGGAAAGATACGCAGTATTTT.

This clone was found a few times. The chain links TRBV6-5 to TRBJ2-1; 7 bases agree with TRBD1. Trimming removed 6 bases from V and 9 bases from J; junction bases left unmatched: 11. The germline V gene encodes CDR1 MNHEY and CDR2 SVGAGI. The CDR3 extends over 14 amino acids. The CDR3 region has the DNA TGTGCCAGCAGAGGTGCCAGGGGGAGCGGTGAGCAGTTCTTC. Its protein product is CASRGARGSGEQFF.

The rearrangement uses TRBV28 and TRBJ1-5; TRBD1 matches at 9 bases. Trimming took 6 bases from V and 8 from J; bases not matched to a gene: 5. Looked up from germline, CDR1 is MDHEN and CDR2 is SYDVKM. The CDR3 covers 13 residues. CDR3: CASSDRGSKPQHF. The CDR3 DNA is TGTGCCAGCAGCGACAGGGGGTCGAAGCCCCAGCATTTT.

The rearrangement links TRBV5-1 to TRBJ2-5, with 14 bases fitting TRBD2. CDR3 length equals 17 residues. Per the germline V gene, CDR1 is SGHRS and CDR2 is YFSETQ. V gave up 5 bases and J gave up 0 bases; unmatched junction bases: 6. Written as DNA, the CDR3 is TGCGCCAGCAGAGGACTAGCGGGGGGTTTGTACCAAGAGACCCAGTACTTC. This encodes CASRGLAGGLYQETQYF.

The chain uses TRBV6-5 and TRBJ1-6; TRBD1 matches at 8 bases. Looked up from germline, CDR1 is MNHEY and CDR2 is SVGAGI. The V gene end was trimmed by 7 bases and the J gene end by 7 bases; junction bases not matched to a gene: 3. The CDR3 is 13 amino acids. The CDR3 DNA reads TGTGCCAGCACTAGACAGGGGAATTCACCCCTCCACTTT. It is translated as CASTRQGNSPLHF.

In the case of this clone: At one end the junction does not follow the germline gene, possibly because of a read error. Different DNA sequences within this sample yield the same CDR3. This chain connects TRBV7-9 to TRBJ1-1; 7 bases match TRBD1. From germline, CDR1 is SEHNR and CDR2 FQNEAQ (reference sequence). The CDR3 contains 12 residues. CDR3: CASRSTGREAFF. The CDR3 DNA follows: TGTGCAAGCAGGTCGACAGGGCGGGAAGCTTTCTTT.

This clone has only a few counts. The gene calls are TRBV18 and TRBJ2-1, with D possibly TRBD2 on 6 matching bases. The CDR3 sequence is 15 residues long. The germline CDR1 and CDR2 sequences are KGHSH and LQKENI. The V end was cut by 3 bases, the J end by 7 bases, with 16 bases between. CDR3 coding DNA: TGTGCCAGCTCACCGTCCGGGACTGGGAGAAATGAGCAGTTCTTC. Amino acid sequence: CASSPSGTGRNEQFF.

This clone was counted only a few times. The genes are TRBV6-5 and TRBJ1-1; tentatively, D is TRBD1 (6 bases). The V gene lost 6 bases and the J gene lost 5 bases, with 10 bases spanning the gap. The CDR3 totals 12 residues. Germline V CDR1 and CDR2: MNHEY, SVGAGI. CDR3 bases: TGTGCCAGCAGCCAGGGGTGGACTGAAGCTTTCTTT. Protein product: CASSQGWTEAFF.